One T cell receptor beta chain is described in this entry. Its antigen is not known. Repertoires were generated with immunoSEQ multiplex PCR, while TCRdb's copy carries only in-frame clones and drops some. The sample contains 14,000 or so clones, approximately 80% of which appear only once. This specimen comes from a study of circulating and synovial CD4+ cells in juvenile arthritis. Regarding the study as a whole: Circulating pathogenic-like lymphocytes shared a substantially higher fraction of CDR3 sequences with synovium than bulk blood. Some such blood samples were as oligoclonal as synovium.

The junction had 6 bases not matched to a gene; V was cut back by 4 bases and J by 4 bases. CDR1 and CDR2 (germline): SGHRS, YFSETQ. The CDR3 has 14 residues. Sequencing was carried out using CD4+ T cells from synovial fluid. This sequence originates from a human patient with juvenile idiopathic arthritis. Some clones in this sample may be carry-over from other donors' samples. This chain uses TRBV5-1 with TRBJ2-7, with TRBD1 matching 9 bases. The CDR3 nucleotides are TGCGCCAGCAGCATCGGACAGGGGACATACGAGCAGTACTTC. This encodes CASSIGQGTYEQYF. Using reference TRBV5-1 and TRBJ2-7 for the parts outside the CDR3, the full variable domain is KAGVTQTPRYLIKTRGQQVTLSCSPISGHRSVSWYQQTPGQGLQFLFEYFSETQRNKGNFPGRFSGRQFSNSRSEMNVSTLELGDSALYLCASSIGQGTYEQYFGPGTRLTVT.